Presented here are 24 T cell receptor beta chains from one specimen sequenced in a study of blood T cell repertoires in COVID-19. Assay: immunoSEQ multiplex PCR; the TCRdb copy retains only in-frame clones and omits some. The sample lists roughly 180,000 clones; more than 75% were seen once. Sequenced material: PBMCs or T cells enriched from blood (not recorded which). All receptors come from a woman younger than 45 who had recovered from COVID-19.

The sample holds a few counts of this clone. This rearrangement joins TRBV19 to TRBJ1-4; possible D gene TRBD1, 5 bases. The germline V and J ends were trimmed by 5 bases and 13 bases, with 17 bases remaining between them. The CDR3 spans 13 residues. Germline CDR1 reads LNHDA; CDR2 reads SQIVND (reference sequence). The CDR3 DNA reads as TGTGCCAGTAGTCAGCGGTCGGGGGACGTACTGTTTTTT. This encodes CASSQRSGDVLFF.

The CDR3 loop is CASSPDRGAQYF. CDR3 sequence (DNA): TGTGCCAGCAGCCCGGACAGGGGGGCCCAGTACTTC. V usage is TRBV2 and J usage is TRBJ2-5, with 10 bases that match TRBD1. CDR1 is SNHLY, CDR2 FYNNEI, per germline. The trim removed 6 bases at V and 9 bases at J, leaving 4 bases unmatched. The CDR3 contains 12 residues.

The genes are TRBV2 and TRBJ1-2, with 9 nucleotides matching TRBD1. The CDR3 spans 16 residues. The ends lost 6 bases at V and 6 bases at J; junction bases unmatched: 14. CDR1 and CDR2 from the germline V gene are SNHLY and FYNNEI. The CDR3 DNA is TGTGCCAGCAGCGTCCGGGACAGGGCCTTTTTGAATGGCTACACCTTC. Amino acids: CASSVRDRAFLNGYTF.

J is TRBJ1-6 and V is TRBV6-5; 7 nucleotides agree with TRBD1. The junction had 5 bases not matched to a gene; V was cut back by 6 bases and J by 6 bases. This CDR3 spans 14 amino acids. Germline-derived CDR1 and CDR2 are MNHEY and SVGAGI. CDR3 sequence reads: CASSLGQSNSPLHF. DNA for the CDR3: TGTGCCAGCAGCTTGGGACAGTCTAATTCACCCCTCCACTTT.

This clone was detected a few times. The V and J genes are TRBV7-8 and TRBJ2-1; 15 positions match TRBD2. CDR3 length equals 17 residues. The junction had 9 bases not matched to a gene; V was cut back by 6 bases and J by 6 bases. CDR1 and CDR2 from the germline V gene are SGHVS and FQNEAQ. CDR3 protein: CASRPGLAGGYINEQFF. CDR3 DNA: TGTGCCAGCAGGCCCGGACTAGCGGGAGGGTATATCAATGAGCAGTTCTTC.

A single count supports this clone. This rearrangement joins TRBV21-1 to TRBJ1-3; the table's D call TRBD1 went unverified against the DNA. TRBV21-1 is flagged as a pseudogene. The CDR3 has 16 residues. The CDR3, as DNA: TGTGCCAGCAGCAAAGAAGGCAGGGGCCCTGGAAACACCATATATTTT. This sequence encodes CASSKEGRGPGNTIYF.

This chain joins TRBV28 and TRBJ1-1; the match to TRBD1 covers 8 bases. Germline V gene data show CDR1 as MDHEN and CDR2 as SYDVKM. This CDR3 has 15 residues. Trimming cost V 5 bases and J 5 bases; bases outside gene matches: 10. The CDR3 region is CASSTDRGLGTEAFF. DNA for the CDR3: TGTGCCAGCAGTACTGACAGGGGACTCGGGACTGAAGCTTTCTTT.

The chain couples TRBV14 to TRBJ2-1; TRBD2 matches at 9 bases. The CDR3 is made up of 16 amino acids. J gave up 2 bases and V 2 bases, and 4 bases lay outside the gene matches. Germline V gene sequence: CDR1 SGHDN, CDR2 FVKESK. The CDR3 nucleotides read TGTGCCAGCAGCCAAATAGCGGGAGAGGCCTACAATGAGCAGTTCTTC. Amino acids: CASSQIAGEAYNEQFF.

V gene TRBV25-1 combines with J gene TRBJ2-7; 15 bases fit TRBD2. CDR3 length equals 15 residues. J gave up 5 bases and V 4 bases, and 3 bases lay outside the gene matches. Germline CDR1 and CDR2: MGHDK and SYGVNS. Written as DNA, the CDR3 is TGTGCCAGCAGTGGGACTAGCGGGAGGGCCCACGAGCAGTACTTC. Translating gives CASSGTSGRAHEQYF.

The chain combines TRBV29-1 with TRBJ2-2, with TRBD1 matching 7 bases. Germline V lookup: CDR1 SQVTM, CDR2 ANQGSEA. This CDR3 contains 13 residues. V lost 7 bases to trimming and J lost 3 bases; unmatched junction nucleotides: 5. CDR3 sequence reads: CSALTGDTGELFF. Here the CDR3 DNA reads TGCAGCGCCCTCACAGGGGACACCGGGGAGCTGTTTTTT.

The rearrangement links TRBV20-1 to TRBJ1-3, with D hard to call. Trimming cost V 2 bases and J 14 bases, with 13 bases left between them. The CDR3 runs to 11 residues. CDR1 and CDR2 (germline): DFQATT, SNEGSKA (reference sequence). The CDR3 region has the DNA TGCAGTGCTAGACAATCAGGAATTTTATATTTT. Its protein is CSARQSGILYF.

The chain carries TRBV12-3 or TRBV12-4 and TRBJ2-3; D remains unclear. The CDR3 consists of 13 residues. Trimming pared 5 bases from V and 0 bases from J, leaving 6 bases between. CDR3 DNA sequence: TGTGCCAGCAGTCTCACTAGCACAGATACGCAGTATTTT. It is translated as CASSLTSTDTQYF.

This clone showed up just a few times. The chain carries TRBV28 and TRBJ2-2; 10 positions agree with TRBD1. Germline lookup yields CDR1 MDHEN and CDR2 SYDVKM. This CDR3 comprises 15 residues. V lost 4 bases to trimming and J lost 3 bases; unmatched junction nucleotides: 2. CDR3 sequence reads: CASSSGTGDTGELFF. CDR3 nucleotides: TGTGCCAGCAGTTCCGGGACAGGGGACACCGGGGAGCTGTTTTTT.

This chain links TRBV3-1 (or the pseudogene TRBV3-2) with TRBJ1-2; 11 bases match TRBD1. The CDR3 length is 16 residues. Per the germline V gene, CDR1 is LGHDT and CDR2 is YNNKEL (reference sequence). J lost 8 bases, V lost 1 base, and 9 bases had no gene match. The CDR3 DNA reads as TGTGCCAGCAGCCAAGGAGCAGGACAGGGGGCTAGAGGCTACACCTTC. It encodes CASSQGAGQGARGYTF.

This clone came up a few times. The chain links TRBV6-2 or TRBV6-3 to TRBJ1-5; tentatively, D is TRBD1 (6 bases). The CDR3 consists of 16 residues. Trimming pared 4 bases from V and 3 bases from J, leaving 16 bases between. Germline V gene sequence: CDR1 MNHEY, CDR2 SVGEGT. CDR3 DNA: TGTGCCAGCAGTTCGGATACGTACAGGGTCAATCAGCCCCAGCATTTT. Protein sequence: CASSSDTYRVNQPQHF.

This sequence joins TRBV28 and TRBJ2-1, with a possible D match to TRBD1 (6 bases). This CDR3 contains 16 residues. Trimming took off 6 bases at V and 8 bases at J, with 23 bases between the two ends. The V gene's germline CDR1 is MDHEN and CDR2 SYDVKM. CDR3 amino acids: CASRNRELGFLDEQFF. In DNA, the CDR3 is TGTGCCAGCAGGAACAGGGAGCTAGGGTTTTTGGATGAGCAGTTCTTC.

CDR3 coding DNA: TGTGCCAGCAGTCTGTGGACAAGGCCCAACCAGCCCCAGCATTTT. Amino acid sequence: CASSLWTRPNQPQHF. The chain recombines TRBV28 with TRBJ1-5; maybe TRBD1 (5 bases). There are 15 residues in the CDR3. The V end was cut by 5 bases, the J end by 7 bases, with 18 bases between. Germline-derived CDR1 and CDR2 are MDHEN and SYDVKM.

The rearrangement uses TRBV7-6 and TRBJ1-6; D is unclear. This CDR3 spans 15 amino acids. Germline values: CDR1 SGHVS, CDR2 FNYEAQ. The V and J ends lost 0 bases and 5 bases respectively, with 8 bases between them. CDR3 sequence reads: CASSLAGVDNSPLHF. DNA of the CDR3: TGTGCCAGCAGCTTAGCCGGGGTAGATAATTCACCCCTCCACTTT.

The chain joins TRBV19 to TRBJ2-1, with 10 bases aligning to TRBD2. V was pared by 0 bases and J by 8 bases, with 7 bases of the junction left unmatched. CDR1 is LNHDA and CDR2 is SQIVND in the germline V gene (reference sequence). This CDR3 is 16 amino acids long. The CDR3 spells CASSIELAGVRDEQFF. The CDR3, as DNA: TGTGCCAGTAGTATAGAGCTAGCGGGAGTCCGCGATGAGCAGTTCTTC.

The gene calls are TRBV5-6 and TRBJ1-2; D possibly corresponds to TRBD1 (6 bases). This CDR3 has 13 amino acids. Germline CDR1 SGHDT, CDR2 YYEEEE. The V gene lost 2 bases and the J gene lost 7 bases, with 12 bases spanning the gap. CDR3 sequence (DNA): TGTGCCAGCAGCTTTCCCAGGGGATCTGGCTACACCTTC. It specifies CASSFPRGSGYTF.

The chain carries TRBV3-1 (or the pseudogene TRBV3-2) and TRBJ2-2; D is perhaps TRBD2 (5 bases). Trimming cost V 2 bases and J 1 base, with 11 bases left between them. This CDR3 is 16 amino acids long. The germline gives CDR1 LGHDT, CDR2 YNNKEL (reference sequence). This CDR3 reads CASSQPGSLNTGELFF. CDR3 nucleotide sequence: TGTGCCAGCAGCCAACCTGGGAGTTTGAACACCGGGGAGCTGTTTTTT.

This sequence joins TRBV28 and TRBJ2-7, with 8 positions matching TRBD2. CDR1 and CDR2 (germline): MDHEN, SYDVKM. V was clipped by 5 bases and J by 6 bases; unmatched bases: 12. The CDR3 runs 15 residues. Here the CDR3 DNA reads TGTGCCAGCAGTAATCAAGCGGGAGCCCTTCGCGAGCAGTACTTC. Its translation is CASSNQAGALREQYF.

With regard to this clone: This sample also contains other DNA sequences that code for the same CDR3. The J gene is TRBJ1-1, the V gene TRBV5-1; no clear D gene. Germline CDR1 is SGHRS and CDR2 is YFSETQ. This CDR3 region has 13 residues. Deletions cut 1 base from V and 2 bases from J, with 6 bases between. The CDR3 sequence is CASSLTGNTEAFF. In DNA, the CDR3 is TGCGCCAGCAGCTTGACCGGTAACACTGAAGCTTTCTTT.

The chain combines TRBV6-5 with TRBJ2-7, with 7 nucleotides matching TRBD1. From germline, CDR1 is MNHEY and CDR2 SVGAGI. The CDR3 is made up of 15 amino acids. J was trimmed by 0 bases and V by 7 bases; bases with no gene match: 9. The CDR3 is CASTLGQVSSYEQYF. CDR3 bases: TGTGCCAGCACCTTAGGACAGGTTTCCTCCTACGAGCAGTACTTC.